The present T cell receptor (beta chain) was sequenced within a study of T cells after posttransplantation cyclophosphamide. The assay was immunoSEQ multiplex PCR, and TCRdb's table has in-frame clones only and misses some. The repertoire holds 20,000 to 25,000 clones, with 80% to 90% as singletons. Study observations and caveats: Skin or GI-infiltrating T cells shared few TRB sequences with blood.

This CDR3 region has 14 residues. Germline V gene lookup returns CDR1 MNHNS and CDR2 SASEGT. V dropped 7 bases and J dropped 9; count of bases not matched to a gene: 7. Concerning this clone: Its antigen is undetermined.

A marrow graft followed busulfan-fludarabine conditioning, with cyclophosphamide on days +3 and +4. The source was PBMCs, collected after allogeneic stem cell transplant with posttransplant cyclophosphamide. The J gene is TRBJ1-6, the V gene TRBV6-1, with 9 bases that match TRBD1. The TCR comes from a female patient between 30 and 45 years old who received an allogeneic stem cell transplant from an unrelated donor, was CMV-positive, and had no GVHD. The graft donor may have contributed some T cells. The CDR3 protein is CASTVLDRGSPLHF. Written as DNA, the CDR3 is TGTGCCAGCACCGTTTTGGACAGGGGTTCACCCCTCCACTTT.